The 19 T cell receptor beta chains below come from one sample, sequenced in a study of T cell responses to AZD1222 COVID-19 vaccine. The assay was immunoSEQ multiplex PCR, and TCRdb's table has in-frame clones only and misses some. The table includes 80,000 to 95,000 clones, 75% to 95% detected once. Sequenced material: peripheral blood, taken 28 days after the second AZD1222 dose. These receptors came from an adult who received the AZD1222 COVID-19 vaccine.

This chain's CDR3 is CASSLALYTEAFF. In nucleotides, the CDR3 is TGTGCCAGCAGCTTAGCCCTTTACACTGAAGCTTTCTTT. The chain uses TRBV11-3 and TRBJ1-1; D remains ambiguous. V shed 1 base and J shed 3 bases, with 6 bases lying between them. CDR1 SGHNT and CDR2 YENEEA come from the germline V gene. The CDR3 length is 13 residues.

The CDR3 DNA follows: TGCGCCAGCAGTTTTTTAAATTCACCCCTCCACTTT. It yields the protein CASSFLNSPLHF. The rearrangement links TRBV5-1 to TRBJ1-6; D remains unclear. From germline, CDR1 is SGHRS and CDR2 YFSETQ. The CDR3 has 12 amino acids. V lost 5 bases and J 7 bases, leaving 7 bases between the germline ends.

The chain uses TRBV9 and TRBJ1-5, with D perhaps matching TRBD1 (5 bases). CDR3 length: 15 residues. Between the trimmed V and J ends, which lost 0 bases and 0 bases, there was a span of 7 bases. CDR1 SGDLS and CDR2 YYNGEE come from the germline V gene. The CDR3 region has the DNA TGTGCCAGCAGCGTAGGGGACGCTAGCAATCAGCCCCAGCATTTT. This encodes CASSVGDASNQPQHF.

This rearrangement joins TRBV11-2 to TRBJ1-1; no reliable D call. The CDR3 totals 12 residues. V dropped 0 bases and J dropped 5 bases, with 4 bases sitting between them. Per germline, CDR1 SGHAT and CDR2 FQNNGV. The CDR3 nucleotides read TGTGCCAGCAGCTTAGATTCGACTGAAGCTTTCTTT. Protein sequence: CASSLDSTEAFF.

The chain links TRBV10-1 to TRBJ2-1, with 10 positions matching TRBD2. The CDR3 consists of 16 residues. Germline V gives CDR1 WNHNN, CDR2 SYGVQD (reference sequence). Germline trimming cut 3 bases from V and 6 bases from J; bases unmatched to any gene: 8. The CDR3 is CASSDMTLAGSNEQFF. CDR3 bases: TGCGCCAGCAGTGATATGACACTAGCGGGGAGCAATGAGCAGTTCTTC.

The chain has TRBV19 and TRBJ1-2; 7 positions agree with TRBD1. The CDR3 runs 14 residues. Looked up from germline, CDR1 is LNHDA and CDR2 is SQIVND (reference sequence). Trimming cost V 1 base and J 2 bases; bases outside gene matches: 1. CDR3 region: CASSIAGQNYGYTF. The CDR3, as DNA: TGTGCCAGTAGTATAGCGGGACAGAACTATGGCTACACCTTC.

The chain has TRBV30 and TRBJ1-2; 8 nucleotides line up with TRBD1. This CDR3 has 13 amino acids. V shed 1 base, J shed 3 bases, and the junction held 1 base outside the gene matches. Germline V CDR1 and CDR2: GTSNPN, SVGIG (reference sequence). The CDR3 coding sequence is TGTGCCTGGAGTGCGGACAGGGACTATGGCTACACCTTC. Translating it yields CAWSADRDYGYTF.

The CDR3 protein is CASSPTQGDLYEQYF. The CDR3 DNA sequence: TGTGCCAGCTCACCAACACAGGGGGACCTCTACGAGCAGTACTTC. The chain links TRBV18 to TRBJ2-7; TRBD1 agrees at 8 bases. This CDR3 contains 15 residues. Losses at the gene ends were 2 bases for V and 3 bases for J; bases not matched to a gene: 6. Germline V CDR1 and CDR2: KGHSH, LQKENI.

V and J are TRBV7-9 and TRBJ1-1; no clear D gene. Germline V CDR1 and CDR2: SEHNR, FQNEAQ (reference sequence). V lost 6 bases and J lost 6, with 8 bases in between. The CDR3 covers 11 residues. This CDR3 reads CASRIRPEAFF. In nucleotides, the CDR3 is TGTGCCAGCAGAATCCGTCCTGAAGCTTTCTTT.

V is TRBV19 and J is TRBJ2-1; D not certain. V was cut by 5 bases and J by 3 bases, with 8 bases left in between. Germline assignment: CDR1 LNHDA and CDR2 SQIVND (reference sequence). The CDR3 length is 13 residues. The CDR3 here is CASSWQSYNEQFF. The CDR3 nucleotides read TGTGCCAGTAGTTGGCAGAGCTACAATGAGCAGTTCTTC.

The genes are TRBV4-1 and TRBJ1-6; tentative D call: TRBD1 (5 bases). Trimming left V 7 bases short and J 8 bases short, with 21 bases between. Germline values: CDR1 MGHRA, CDR2 YSYEKL. The CDR3 contains 16 residues. The CDR3 region is CASTSTPNRGDSPLHF. CDR3 bases: TGCGCCAGCACCTCCACCCCCAACAGAGGGGATTCACCCCTCCACTTT.

V usage is TRBV28 and J usage is TRBJ1-3; maybe TRBD1 (6 bases). V gave up 7 bases and J gave up 4 bases, with 20 bases separating them. Germline loops: CDR1 MDHEN, CDR2 SYDVKM. The CDR3 totals 16 residues. CDR3 DNA: TGTGCCAGCATTGGAGAGAACAGGGCATACGGAAACACCATATATTTT. Translation: CASIGENRAYGNTIYF.

The J gene is TRBJ1-4, the V gene TRBV28; D might be TRBD1 (6 bases). Germline loops: CDR1 MDHEN, CDR2 SYDVKM. V shed 9 bases and J shed 4 bases, with 12 bases lying between them. This CDR3 is built from 13 residues. The CDR3, as DNA: TGTGCCAGTTCCCAGGGGCTTAATGAAAAACTGTTTTTT. Amino acids: CASSQGLNEKLFF.

This chain joins TRBV19 and TRBJ1-1, with D uncertain. Germline lookup yields CDR1 LNHDA and CDR2 SQIVND (reference sequence). CDR3 size: 14 residues. V gave up 1 base and J gave up 4 bases, with 10 bases separating them. The CDR3 nucleotides are TGTGCCAGTAGTATAGGGGCCGGTAGCACTGAAGCTTTCTTT. Translated: CASSIGAGSTEAFF.

The chain employs TRBV3-1 (or the pseudogene TRBV3-2) and TRBJ1-1, with D uncertain. V was shortened by 1 base and J by 11 bases, with 11 bases between the two germline ends. The germline CDR1 and CDR2 sequences are LGHDT and YNNKEL (reference sequence). The CDR3 has 12 amino acids. This CDR3 reads CASSQAWGVAFF. Here the CDR3 DNA reads TGTGCCAGCAGCCAAGCATGGGGAGTGGCTTTCTTT.

This clone came up once. The chain employs TRBV2 and TRBJ2-7; D is perhaps TRBD2 (5 bases). CDR3 length equals 13 residues. Germline-derived CDR1 and CDR2 are SNHLY and FYNNEI. Trimming pared 6 bases from V and 1 base from J, leaving 10 bases between. CDR3 sequence (DNA): TGTGCCAGCAGGAATTGGAGGTCCTACGAGCAGTACTTC. It translates to CASRNWRSYEQYF.

This chain links TRBV2 with TRBJ1-1, with D unclear. With 7 bases removed from V and 1 base from J, the gap between germline ends came to 13 bases. This CDR3 contains 14 residues. Germline CDR1 reads SNHLY; CDR2 reads FYNNEI. CDR3 nucleotides: TGTGCCAGCATCCGGGAGGAAAGGAACACTGAAGCTTTCTTT. Encoded protein: CASIREERNTEAFF.

The V gene is TRBV9, the J gene TRBJ1-6; TRBD1 agrees at 7 bases. Germline lookup yields CDR1 SGDLS and CDR2 YYNGEE. CDR3 length equals 15 residues. V dropped 2 bases and J dropped 6; count of bases not matched to a gene: 5. CDR3 coding DNA: TGTGCCAGCAGCGTGAGTCCAGGGGGTAATTCACCCCTCCACTTT. Amino acids: CASSVSPGGNSPLHF.

The chain carries TRBV6-5 and TRBJ1-2; TRBD1 is a possible D gene (5 bases). The V gene's germline CDR1 is MNHEY and CDR2 SVGAGI. This CDR3 has 14 amino acids. The V gene lost 2 bases and the J gene lost 1 base, with 8 bases spanning the gap. The CDR3 DNA follows: TGTGCCAGCAGTTACGGGGACCGTAACTATGGCTACACCTTC. Residues: CASSYGDRNYGYTF.